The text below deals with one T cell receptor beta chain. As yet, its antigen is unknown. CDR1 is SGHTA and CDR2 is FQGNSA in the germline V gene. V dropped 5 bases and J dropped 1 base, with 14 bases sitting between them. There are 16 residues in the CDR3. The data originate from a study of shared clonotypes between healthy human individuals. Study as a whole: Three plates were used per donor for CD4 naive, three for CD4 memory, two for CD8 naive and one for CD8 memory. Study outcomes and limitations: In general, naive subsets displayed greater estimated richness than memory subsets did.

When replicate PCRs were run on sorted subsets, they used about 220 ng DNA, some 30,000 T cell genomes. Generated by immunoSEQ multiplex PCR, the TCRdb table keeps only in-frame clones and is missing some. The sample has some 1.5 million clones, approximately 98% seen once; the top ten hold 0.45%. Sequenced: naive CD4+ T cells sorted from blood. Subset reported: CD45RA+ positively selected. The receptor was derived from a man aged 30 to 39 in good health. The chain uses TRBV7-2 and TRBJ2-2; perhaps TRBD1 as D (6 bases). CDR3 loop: CASSPPGTLNTGELFF. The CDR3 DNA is TGTGCCAGCAGCCCACCAGGGACACTGAACACCGGGGAGCTGTTTTTT.